The T cell receptor (beta chain) described here comes from a study of shared clonotypes between healthy human individuals. Assay used: immunoSEQ multiplex PCR; TCRdb lists only in-frame clones, some missing. This sample has approximately 1.4 million clones, with approximately 98% found just once. Germline CDR1 and CDR2: SNHLY and FYNNEI. The CDR3 spans 14 residues. Trimming cost V 5 bases and J 1 base, with 11 bases left between them. Input material: naive CD4+ T cells sorted from blood. Specified subset: CD45RA+ positively selected. The chain couples TRBV2 to TRBJ1-1; D gene unclear. This receptor was identified in a man aged 25 to 40 in good health. The CDR3 reads CASSKGRQNTEAFF. Written as DNA, the CDR3 is TGTGCCAGCAGTAAGGGTCGACAGAACACTGAAGCTTTCTTT.